Listed below are T cell receptor beta chains from one sample, sequenced in a study of cytotoxic CD8 clonotypes in ibrutinib-treated CLL. Method: immunoSEQ multiplex PCR; TCRdb's copy keeps in-frame clones and lacks some. The repertoire has almost 85,000 clones, about 86% of them found once; the top ten carry under 7%. The starting material was PBMCs, obtained before ibrutinib treatment. All receptors derive from a human donor with chronic lymphocytic leukemia. Each CDR3 is given with its conserved first and last residue. The order of the fields is CDR3 DNA, CDR3 protein, D gene, V gene, clone size, J gene. A D gene is named only where the DNA matches it firmly. Size is omitted from some rows. Given values are once, few, many or a class for expanded clones.

DNA: TGTGCCAGCAGCTTGGTCTCCTCAATTATCCGTCAGCCCCAGCATTTT
CDR3: CASSLVSSIIRQPQHF
D: NA
V: TRBV5-8
size: NA
J: TRBJ1-5

DNA: TGTGCCAGCAGTTATTTGGACGAGCAGTACTTC
CDR3: CASSYLDEQYF
D: NA
V: TRBV6-5
size: NA
J: TRBJ2-7

DNA: TGTGCCAGCAATTTACTAGGCGACGAGCAGTACTTC
CDR3: CASNLLGDEQYF
D: NA
V: TRBV28
size: NA
J: TRBJ2-7

DNA: TGCGCCAGCAAAAGGTGTGCAGGAACCTTCTACGAGCAGTACTTC
CDR3: CASKRCAGTFYEQYF
D: NA
V: TRBV10-1
size: once
J: TRBJ2-7

DNA: TGTGCCAGTATCCACAGGGGTGGAAACACTGAAGCTTTCTTT
CDR3: CASIHRGGNTEAFF
D: TRBD1
V: TRBV19
size: NA
J: TRBJ1-1

DNA: TGTGCCAGCAGCGCGCCTTCGAGGGAAAACACCGGGGAGCTGTTTTTT
CDR3: CASSAPSRENTGELFF
D: NA
V: TRBV9
size: NA
J: TRBJ2-2

DNA: TGTGCCAGCAGCCAACCACCGGGAAATGAAAAACTGTTTTTT
CDR3: CASSQPPGNEKLFF
D: NA
V: TRBV5-4
size: NA
J: TRBJ1-4

DNA: TGTGCCAGCGCCGAGGGTAGCGGACGCTCCTACGAGCAGTACTTC
CDR3: CASAEGSGRSYEQYF
D: NA
V: TRBV2
size: NA
J: TRBJ2-7

DNA: TGTGCCAGTAGTATGGCCGGGCGGGAGGGCCACAATGAGCAGTTCTTC
CDR3: CASSMAGREGHNEQFF
D: TRBD2
V: TRBV19
size: NA
J: TRBJ2-1

DNA: TGTGCCAGCGCTGAACTAGCGGGATACAATGAGCAGTTCTTC
CDR3: CASAELAGYNEQFF
D: TRBD2
V: TRBV28
size: NA
J: TRBJ2-1

DNA: TGCGCCAGCAGTCGAACAGGGTCGAACACTGAAGCTTTCTTT
CDR3: CASSRTGSNTEAFF
D: NA
V: TRBV5-1
size: once
J: TRBJ1-1

DNA: TGTGCCAGCAGTGACTCAGGGAGCTCCTACAATGAGCAGTTCTTC
CDR3: CASSDSGSSYNEQFF
D: NA
V: TRBV6-4
size: few
J: TRBJ2-1

DNA: TGTGCCAGCAGCACAACGGGCGGGGTGACTGAAGCTTTCTTT
CDR3: CASSTTGGVTEAFF
D: NA
V: TRBV28
size: NA
J: TRBJ1-1

DNA: TGTGCCAGCAGTTTAAGTCAAACCGGGGAGCTGTTTTTT
CDR3: CASSLSQTGELFF
D: NA
V: TRBV27
size: NA
J: TRBJ2-2

DNA: TGTGCCAGCTCACCAAGCACAGATACGCAGTATTTT
CDR3: CASSPSTDTQYF
D: NA
V: TRBV18
size: NA
J: TRBJ2-3

DNA: TGTGCCAGTAGTGCCGACATCCCGAACACCGGGGAGCTGTTTTTT
CDR3: CASSADIPNTGELFF
D: NA
V: TRBV19
size: NA
J: TRBJ2-2

DNA: TGTGCCAGCAGCTCCACCGGCAGGATCTCTGAAGCTTTCTTT
CDR3: CASSSTGRISEAFF
D: NA
V: TRBV7-3
size: NA
J: TRBJ1-1